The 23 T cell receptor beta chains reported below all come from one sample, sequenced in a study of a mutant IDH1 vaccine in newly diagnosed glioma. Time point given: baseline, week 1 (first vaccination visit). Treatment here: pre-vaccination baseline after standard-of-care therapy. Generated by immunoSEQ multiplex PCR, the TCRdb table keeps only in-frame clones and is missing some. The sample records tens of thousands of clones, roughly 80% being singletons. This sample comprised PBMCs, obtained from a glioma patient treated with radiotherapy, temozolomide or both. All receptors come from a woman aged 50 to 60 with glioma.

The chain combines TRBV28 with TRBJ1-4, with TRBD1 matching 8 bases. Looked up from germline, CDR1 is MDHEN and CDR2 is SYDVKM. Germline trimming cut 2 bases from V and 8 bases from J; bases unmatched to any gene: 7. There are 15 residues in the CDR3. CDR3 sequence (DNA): TGTGCCAGCAGTTTAGCGACAGGGGTAGGGGAAAAACTGTTTTTT. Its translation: CASSLATGVGEKLFF.

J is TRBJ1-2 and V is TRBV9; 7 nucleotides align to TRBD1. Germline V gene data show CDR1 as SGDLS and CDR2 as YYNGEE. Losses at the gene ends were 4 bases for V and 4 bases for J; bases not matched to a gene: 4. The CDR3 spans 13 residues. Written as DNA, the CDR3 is TGTGCCAGCAGCCAGGGACAGTTCTATGGCTACACCTTC. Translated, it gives CASSQGQFYGYTF.

The CDR3 loop is CASSPEGTREDEQFF. As DNA, the CDR3 is TGTGCCAGCAGCCCTGAAGGGACCCGGGAAGATGAGCAGTTCTTC. The V gene is TRBV7-9, the J gene TRBJ2-1; D might be TRBD1 or TRBD2, each matching 5 bases. Trimming pared 5 bases from V and 8 bases from J, leaving 19 bases between. Germline loops: CDR1 SEHNR, CDR2 FQNEAQ (reference sequence). The CDR3 runs to 15 residues.

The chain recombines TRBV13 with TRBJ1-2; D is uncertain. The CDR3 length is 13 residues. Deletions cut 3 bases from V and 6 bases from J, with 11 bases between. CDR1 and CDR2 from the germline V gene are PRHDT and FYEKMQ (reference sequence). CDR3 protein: CASSFPIGDGYTF. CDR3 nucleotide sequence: TGTGCCAGCAGCTTCCCAATTGGGGATGGCTACACCTTC.

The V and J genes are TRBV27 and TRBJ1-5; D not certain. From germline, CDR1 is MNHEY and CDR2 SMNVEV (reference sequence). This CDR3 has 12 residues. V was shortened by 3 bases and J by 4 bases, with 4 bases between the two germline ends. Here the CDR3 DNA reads TGTGCCAGCAGTTTCTCAAATCAGCCCCAGCATTTT. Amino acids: CASSFSNQPQHF.

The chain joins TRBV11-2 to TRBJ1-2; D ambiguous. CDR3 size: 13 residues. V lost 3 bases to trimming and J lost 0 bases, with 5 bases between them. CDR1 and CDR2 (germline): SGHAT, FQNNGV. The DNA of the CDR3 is TGTGCCAGCAGCTTCACCGCTAACTATGGCTACACCTTC. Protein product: CASSFTANYGYTF.

CDR3 sequence: CASSVGTSGATDTQYF. The CDR3 bases are TGTGCCAGCAGCGTAGGGACTAGCGGGGCCACAGATACGCAGTATTTT. V usage is TRBV9 and J usage is TRBJ2-3; TRBD2 matches at 12 bases. With 0 bases clipped from V and 2 bases from J, the junction kept 1 base outside the gene matches. Germline V CDR1 and CDR2: SGDLS, YYNGEE. The CDR3 extends over 16 amino acids.

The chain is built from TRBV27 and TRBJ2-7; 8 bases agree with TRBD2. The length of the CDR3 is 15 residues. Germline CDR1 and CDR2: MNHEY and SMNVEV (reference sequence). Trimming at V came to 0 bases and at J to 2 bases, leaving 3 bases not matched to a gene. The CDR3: CASSLSPGGAYEQYF. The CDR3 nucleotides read TGTGCCAGCAGTTTATCCCCCGGGGGGGCCTACGAGCAGTACTTC.

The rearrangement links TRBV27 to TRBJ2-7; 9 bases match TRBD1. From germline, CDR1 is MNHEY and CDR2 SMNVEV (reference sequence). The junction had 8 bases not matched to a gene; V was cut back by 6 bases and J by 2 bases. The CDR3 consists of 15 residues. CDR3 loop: CASRHPGTGPYEQYF. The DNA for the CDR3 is TGTGCCAGCAGACATCCGGGGACAGGGCCCTACGAGCAGTACTTC.

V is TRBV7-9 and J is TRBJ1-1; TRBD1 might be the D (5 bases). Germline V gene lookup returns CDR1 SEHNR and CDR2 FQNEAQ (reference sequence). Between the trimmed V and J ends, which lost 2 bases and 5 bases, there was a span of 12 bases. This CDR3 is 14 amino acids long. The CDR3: CASSLKRGGTEAFF. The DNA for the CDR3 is TGTGCCAGCAGCTTAAAAAGGGGAGGGACTGAAGCTTTCTTT.

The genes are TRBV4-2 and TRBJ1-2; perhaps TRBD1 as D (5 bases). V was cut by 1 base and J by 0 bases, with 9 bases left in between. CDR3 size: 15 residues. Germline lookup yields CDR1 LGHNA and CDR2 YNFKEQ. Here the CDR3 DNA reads TGTGCCAGCAGCCAAGTTACAGGAGCTAACTATGGCTACACCTTC. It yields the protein CASSQVTGANYGYTF.

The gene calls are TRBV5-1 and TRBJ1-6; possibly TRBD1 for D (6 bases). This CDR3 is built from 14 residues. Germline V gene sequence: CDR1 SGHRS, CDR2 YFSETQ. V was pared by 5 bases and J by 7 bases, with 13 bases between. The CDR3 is CASRTGSGNSPLHF. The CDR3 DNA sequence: TGCGCCAGCAGGACAGGATCCGGGAATTCACCCCTCCACTTT. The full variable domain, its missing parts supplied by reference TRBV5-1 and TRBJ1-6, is KAGVTQTPRYLIKTRGQQVTLSCSPISGHRSVSWYQQTPGQGLQFLFEYFSETQRNKGNFPGRFSGRQFSNSRSEMNVSTLELGDSALYLCASRTGSGNSPLHFGNGTRLTVT.

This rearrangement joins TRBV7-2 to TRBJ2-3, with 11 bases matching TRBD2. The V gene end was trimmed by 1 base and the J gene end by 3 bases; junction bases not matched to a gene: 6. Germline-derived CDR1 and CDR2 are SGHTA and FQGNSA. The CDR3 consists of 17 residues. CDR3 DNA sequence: TGTGCCAGCAGCTTAGGGTTAGCGGGGGGGCGAACAGATACGCAGTATTTT. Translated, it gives CASSLGLAGGRTDTQYF.

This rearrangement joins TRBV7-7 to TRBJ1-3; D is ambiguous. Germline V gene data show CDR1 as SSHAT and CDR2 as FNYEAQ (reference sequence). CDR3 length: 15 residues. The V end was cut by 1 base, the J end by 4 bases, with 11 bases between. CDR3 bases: TGTGCCAGCAGCTTAGGTAGAGGTTCAGGAAACACCATATATTTT. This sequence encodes CASSLGRGSGNTIYF.

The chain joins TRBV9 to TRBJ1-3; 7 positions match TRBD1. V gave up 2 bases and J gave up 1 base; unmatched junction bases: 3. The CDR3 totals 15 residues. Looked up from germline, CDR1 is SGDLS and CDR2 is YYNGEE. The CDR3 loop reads CASSVTGASGNTIYF. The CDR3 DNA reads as TGTGCCAGCAGCGTCACAGGGGCATCTGGAAACACCATATATTTT.

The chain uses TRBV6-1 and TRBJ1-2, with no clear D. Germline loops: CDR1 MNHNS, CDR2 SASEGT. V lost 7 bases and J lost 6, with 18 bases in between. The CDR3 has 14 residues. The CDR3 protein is CASTPGAGEDGYTF. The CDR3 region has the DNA TGTGCCAGCACCCCAGGAGCCGGGGAGGATGGCTACACCTTC.

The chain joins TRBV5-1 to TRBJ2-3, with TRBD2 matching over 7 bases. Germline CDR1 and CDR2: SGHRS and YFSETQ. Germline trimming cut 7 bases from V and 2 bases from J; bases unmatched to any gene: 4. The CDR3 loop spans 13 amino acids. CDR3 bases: TGCGCCAGCGGGGAGGGTTACACAGATACGCAGTATTTT. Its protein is CASGEGYTDTQYF.

CDR3: CASSPGYGTEAFF. The CDR3 DNA reads as TGTGCCAGCTCCCCCGGGTACGGCACTGAAGCTTTCTTT. The chain carries TRBV18 and TRBJ1-1; no clear D gene. There are 13 residues in the CDR3. Trimming removed 6 bases at V and 4 bases at J, with 12 bases between. Germline values: CDR1 KGHSH, CDR2 LQKENI.

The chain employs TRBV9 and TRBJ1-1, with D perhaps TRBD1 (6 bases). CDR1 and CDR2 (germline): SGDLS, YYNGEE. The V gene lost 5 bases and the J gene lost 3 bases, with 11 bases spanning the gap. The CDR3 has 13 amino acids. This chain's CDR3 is CASSRRGDTEAFF. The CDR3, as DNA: TGTGCCAGCAGTCGTAGGGGGGACACTGAAGCTTTCTTT.

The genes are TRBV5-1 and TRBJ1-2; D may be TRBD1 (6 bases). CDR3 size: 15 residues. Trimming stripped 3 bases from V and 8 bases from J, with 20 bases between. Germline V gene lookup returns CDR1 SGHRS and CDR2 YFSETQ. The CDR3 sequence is CASSSAPWTVGGYTF. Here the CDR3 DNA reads TGCGCCAGCAGCTCGGCACCCTGGACAGTTGGCGGCTACACCTTC.

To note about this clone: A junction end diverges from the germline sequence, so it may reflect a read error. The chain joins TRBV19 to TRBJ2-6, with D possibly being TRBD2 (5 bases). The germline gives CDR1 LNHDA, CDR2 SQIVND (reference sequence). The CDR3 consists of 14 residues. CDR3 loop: CASSTTPGVNVLTF. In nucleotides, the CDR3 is TGTGCCAGTAGTACTACCCCCGGGGTCAACGTCCTGACTTTC.

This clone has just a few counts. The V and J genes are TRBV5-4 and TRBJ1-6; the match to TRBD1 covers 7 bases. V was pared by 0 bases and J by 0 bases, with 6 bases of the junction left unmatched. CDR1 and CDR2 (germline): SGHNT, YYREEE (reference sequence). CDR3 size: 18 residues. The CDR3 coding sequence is TGTGCCAGCAGCTTGGAACAGGGGCCCAGCTCCTATAATTCACCCCTCCACTTT. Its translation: CASSLEQGPSSYNSPLHF.

CDR3 bases: TGTGCCATAAGTCGAAGCTGGAAGACTGAAGCTTTCTTT. It specifies CAISRSWKTEAFF. The chain employs TRBV6-5 and TRBJ1-1; D gene ambiguous. The germline V gene encodes CDR1 MNHEY and CDR2 SVGAGI. Trimming pared 10 bases from V and 5 bases from J, leaving 17 bases between. This CDR3 region has 13 residues.